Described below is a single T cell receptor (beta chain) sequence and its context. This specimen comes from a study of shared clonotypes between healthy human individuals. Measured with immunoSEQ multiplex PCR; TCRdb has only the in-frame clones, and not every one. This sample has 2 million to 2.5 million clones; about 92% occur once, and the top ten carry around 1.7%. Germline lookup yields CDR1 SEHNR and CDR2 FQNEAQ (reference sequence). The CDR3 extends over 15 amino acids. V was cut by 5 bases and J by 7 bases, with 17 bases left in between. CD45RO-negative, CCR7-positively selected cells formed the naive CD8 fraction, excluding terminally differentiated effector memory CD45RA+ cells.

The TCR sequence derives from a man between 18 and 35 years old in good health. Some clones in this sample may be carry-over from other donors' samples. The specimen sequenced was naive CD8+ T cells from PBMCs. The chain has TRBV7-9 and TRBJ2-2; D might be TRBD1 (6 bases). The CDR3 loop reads CASSRPGGLVGELFF. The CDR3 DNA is TGTGCCAGCAGCCGTCCTGGGGGCTTGGTCGGGGAGCTGTTTTTT. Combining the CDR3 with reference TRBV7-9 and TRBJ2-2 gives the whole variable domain DTGVSQNPRHKITKRGQNVTFRCDPISEHNRLYWYRQTLGQGPEFLTYFQNEAQLEKSRLLSDRFSAERPKGSFSTLEIQRTEQGDSAMYLCASSRPGGLVGELFFGEGSRLTVL.